This section outlines one T cell receptor (beta chain) sequence together with its context. Germline V gene lookup returns CDR1 MNHEY and CDR2 SVGAGI. The V end was cut by 3 bases, the J end by 8 bases, with 7 bases between. This CDR3 spans 11 amino acids. This sample stems from a study of immune evolution from preneoplasia to lung adenocarcinoma. Profiled with immunoSEQ multiplex PCR; TCRdb holds only in-frame clones, not every one. The sample has more than 7,500 clones; around 83% are singletons. The sequenced material came from FFPE minimally invasive lung adenocarcinoma tissue. The TCR sequence derives from a person aged 70 to 85 with lung adenocarcinoma. Some clones in this sample may be carry-over from other donors' samples. The chain combines TRBV6-5 with TRBJ1-2; D possibly corresponds to TRBD1 (5 bases). CDR3 sequence: CASSYPGGYTF. For the CDR3, the DNA is TGTGCCAGCAGTTATCCAGGGGGCTACACCTTC.